The T cell receptor beta chain under discussion was sequenced for a study of blood T cell repertoires in COVID-19. On the study more broadly: From the United States, Italy and Spain came samples of acute and convalescent COVID-19. PBMCs, B-cell-depleted T cells, or T cells provided the cDNA or gDNA that made up the material.

Looked up from germline, CDR1 is SGDLS and CDR2 is YYNGEE. CDR3 size: 16 residues. J was trimmed by 8 bases and V by 1 base; bases with no gene match: 12. As handled by the study authors: Counts of nucleated cells, estimated from reference gene primer amplification, were obtained. This table comes from immunoSEQ multiplex PCR, and its TCRdb copy is limited to in-frame clones, with some not included. V, J and clone size were drawn from that table, and D and trimming were deduced from the DNA. The table lists around 78,000 clones, 75% to 90% of them singletons. The sequencing input was peripheral blood. This chain connects TRBV9 to TRBJ2-1; TRBD2 matches 7 bases. The clonotype originates from a man over 45 with active COVID-19. CDR3 DNA: TGTGCCAGCAGCGTATCGGGCGGGAGTCTGTTGGATGAGCAGTTCTTC. This encodes CASSVSGGSLLDEQFF.